This TCR beta chain was recovered during a study of T cells in Graves' hyperthyroidism and ophthalmopathy. Study-level points and caveats: Blood shared most expanded thyroid clonotypes above 0.001.

Trimming took off 11 bases at V and 8 bases at J, with 19 bases between the two ends. This CDR3 has 13 residues. Germline-derived CDR1 and CDR2 are LNHDA and SQIVND (reference sequence). Amplification yielded TCR beta CDR3 regions, with RNA transcripts as the source. The TCR CDR3 was amplified in a first-round RT-PCR using the HTBI primer set. TCRdb reanalysed the multiplex PCR reads using MiXCR and keeps one entry per CDR3 protein. This table holds around 690,000 distinct CDR3 sequences, roughly 17% found once. Of note for this clonotype: Antigen: not known.

The TCR originated in a man over 45 with Graves' hyperthyroidism. This chain links TRBV19 with TRBJ2-1; perhaps TRBD1 as D (5 bases). The sample consisted of blood. The CDR3 coding sequence is TGTGCCTCCGGACATTCCTTACCCCATGAGCAGTTCTTC. Amino acid sequence: CASGHSLPHEQFF.